A selection of T cell receptor beta chains follows, all from one sample in a study of beta chain features in type 1 diabetes. Sequenced by immunoSEQ multiplex PCR; TCRdb stores in-frame clones only, minus some. This repertoire shows about 400,000 clones, roughly 13% found once; its top ten account for under 0.02%. The sample comprised naive CD4+ T cells from blood. These receptors were taken from a man aged 18 to 35 in good health. Both conserved end residues are part of each CDR3. The D gene is left open where the match is weak. The size of a clone is reported for some rows only, either as once, few or many, or as a class for expanded clones.

V gene	clone size	D gene	J gene	CDR3 protein	CDR3 DNA
TRBV7-2	NA	TRBD2	TRBJ2-7	CASSSQSGLARYEQYF	TGTGCCAGCAGCTCACAATCCGGACTAGCCCGCTACGAGCAGTACTTC
TRBV11-2	NA	NA	TRBJ2-1	CASNRGRDEQFF	TGTGCCAGCAACCGCGGGCGGGATGAGCAGTTCTTC
TRBV25-1	few	NA	TRBJ2-6	CASSEYRVSGANVLTF	TGTGCCAGCAGTGAGTACAGGGTCTCTGGGGCCAACGTCCTGACTTTC
TRBV7-9	NA	TRBD1	TRBJ1-4	CASSLGDREYEKLFF	TGTGCCAGCAGCTTAGGGGACAGGGAGTATGAAAAACTGTTTTTT
TRBV5-4	NA	NA	TRBJ2-5	CASSLAPGQQETQYF	TGTGCCAGCAGCTTGGCCCCCGGACAGCAAGAGACCCAGTACTTC
TRBV19	few	TRBD1	TRBJ1-2	CASNPRTGGWSGYTF	TGTGCCAGTAATCCTCGGACAGGGGGATGGAGCGGCTACACCTTC
TRBV6-5	once	NA	TRBJ2-3	CASIKAGSDTQYF	TGTGCCAGCATAAAGGCCGGGAGTGATACGCAGTATTTT
TRBV21-1	few	NA	TRBJ1-5	CASSSPGTGGQPQHF	TGTGCCAGCAGCAGCCCAGGGACAGGGGGACAGCCCCAGCATTTT
TRBV7-2	NA	NA	TRBJ1-2	CASSLNNLDTGYTF	TGTGCCAGCAGCTTAAACAATCTAGATACTGGCTACACCTTC
TRBV6-5	NA	TRBD1	TRBJ2-7	CASSPRTGILYEQYF	TGTGCCAGCAGCCCCCGGACAGGCATCCTCTACGAGCAGTACTTC
TRBV6-5	NA	NA	TRBJ2-5	CASSLPGAQETQYF	TGTGCCAGCAGCCTACCGGGAGCCCAGGAGACCCAGTACTTC
TRBV28	NA	TRBD2	TRBJ2-3	CASIPRGEMGYTDTQYF	TGTGCCAGCATTCCCCGGGGGGAGATGGGATACACAGATACGCAGTATTTT
TRBV9	few	TRBD2	TRBJ2-5	CASSPQGTSEETQYF	TGTGCCAGCAGCCCACAAGGGACTAGCGAAGAGACCCAGTACTTC
TRBV6-5	few	TRBD1	TRBJ1-4	CASSYSGQGGEKLFF	TGTGCCAGCAGTTACTCCGGACAGGGTGGTGAAAAACTGTTTTTT
TRBV18	few	NA	TRBJ1-3	CASSPPGGYALSGNTIYF	TGTGCCAGCTCACCACCGGGAGGGTACGCTCTCTCTGGAAACACCATATATTTT
TRBV25-1	NA	TRBD2	TRBJ2-7	CASSASGTSGRFEQYF	TGTGCCAGCAGTGCCTCCGGGACTAGCGGGAGATTCGAGCAGTACTTC
TRBV6-5	few	TRBD2	TRBJ2-1	CASSSGLAGGNEQFF	TGTGCCAGCAGCTCCGGACTAGCGGGGGGAAATGAGCAGTTCTTC
TRBV7-2	NA	NA	TRBJ2-1	CASSWYTAEGEQFF	TGTGCCAGCAGCTGGTATACAGCGGAGGGTGAGCAGTTCTTC
TRBV30	NA	TRBD2	TRBJ2-1	CAWSKTTSGLEFF	TGTGCCTGGAGTAAGACGACTAGCGGGTTGGAGTTCTTC
TRBV19	NA	TRBD1	TRBJ2-7	CASSPRQGAYEQYF	TGTGCCAGTAGTCCCAGACAGGGGGCCTACGAGCAGTACTTC
TRBV7-2	NA	TRBD2	TRBJ2-3	CASSLPAGGPTDTQYF	TGTGCCAGCAGCTTACCAGCGGGGGGGCCCACAGATACGCAGTATTTT
TRBV7-6	NA	NA	TRBJ2-5	CASSSQETQYF	TGTGCCAGCAGCTCACAAGAGACCCAGTACTTC